The clone carrying this T cell receptor beta chain was counted a few times. Its specificity is not known. The source of the sample is a study of T cells in localized non-small cell lung cancer. CDR1 and CDR2 from the germline V gene are SGHDN and FVKESK. The CDR3 is made up of 15 amino acids. V lost 4 bases to trimming and J lost 2 bases; unmatched junction nucleotides: 7. This table comes from immunoSEQ multiplex PCR, and its TCRdb copy is limited to in-frame clones, with some not included. Of about 11,000 clones listed, about 68% were seen once; the top ten hold 31%. Whole-study results and caveats: The appearance of a median around 57 of the top 100 tumor clones was seen in adjacent lung. Only one tumor region was sequenced, so heterogeneity remains possible.

Sequencing was performed on peripheral blood, taken before any cancer treatment. The V and J genes are TRBV14 and TRBJ1-2; 7 nucleotides align to TRBD1. This sequence was found in a male donor at least 60 years old with stage I lung adenocarcinoma. The CDR3, as DNA: TGTGCCAGCAGCCTACCGGGACAGATCAACTATGGCTACACCTTC. Translated: CASSLPGQINYGYTF.